Listed here are 2 T cell receptor beta chains from one sample, sequenced in a study of blood T cell repertoires in COVID-19. Here immunoSEQ multiplex PCR was the method, and the copy in TCRdb shows in-frame clones only, minus some. The data hold approximately 210,000 clones, with 90% to 95% observed a single time. Sequencing input: peripheral blood. The receptors shown here come from a man under 40 with acute or convalescent COVID-19.

The chain carries TRBV30 and TRBJ2-7, with TRBD2 as a possible D gene (5 bases). The V and J ends lost 0 bases and 6 bases respectively, with 12 bases between them. This CDR3 comprises 13 residues. Looked up from germline, CDR1 is GTSNPN and CDR2 is SVGIG (reference sequence). DNA for the CDR3: TGTGCCTGGAGTGTCGACTCCGGGGTCGAGCAGTACTTC. Its translation is CAWSVDSGVEQYF.

This chain uses TRBV4-2 with TRBJ1-4; 9 nucleotides match TRBD1. This CDR3 is 15 amino acids long. V lost 1 base and J lost 7; bases outside the gene matches: 4. CDR1 and CDR2 (germline): LGHNA, YNFKEQ. Here the CDR3 DNA reads TGTGCCAGCAGCCAAGGCCGGGACAGGGTTGAAAAACTGTTTTTT. This translates into CASSQGRDRVEKLFF.